This T cell receptor (beta chain) was obtained from a study of CD8 T cells in Susac syndrome. Points on this clonotype: The antigen is undetermined.

CD8+ and CD4+ T cells circulating in blood were sequenced for TCR beta. The study used treatment-naive patients who had stable or active relapsing-remitting disease as multiple sclerosis controls. CDR1 and CDR2 from the germline V gene are MDHEN and SYDVKM. This CDR3 contains 15 residues. The V end was cut by 3 bases, the J end by 8 bases, with 20 bases between. Random hexamers were used to reverse transcribe an amount of about 0.45 to 1 ug RNA. TCRdb independently ran MiXCR on the immunoSEQ multiplex PCR reads; one entry per CDR3 protein. The table lists more than 95,000 distinct CDR3 sequences, just over 90% of them singletons. The study, taken as a whole, reports: The TCR sequencing and HLA analysis in the study involved a relatively small number of individuals, as the study acknowledged.

The source material was CD8+ T cells from PBMCs. This clonotype was obtained from a human donor with multiple sclerosis. This chain connects TRBV28 to TRBJ2-7; D not resolved. CDR3 amino acids: CASSFRPDPFTQQYV. As DNA, the CDR3 is TGTGCCAGCAGTTTCCGACCGGATCCGTTTACACAGCAGTACGTC.